Following are 27 T cell receptor beta chains from one sample sequenced in a study of technical replicates of blood from a handful of donors. Produced via immunoSEQ multiplex PCR; TCRdb's table is partial and in-frame only. The table has 75,000 to 90,000 clones, roughly 96% seen once. What was sequenced was T cells isolated from PBMCs. The origin of the receptors is a human donor in good health.

The rearrangement links TRBV30 to TRBJ2-7, with 16 bases aligning to TRBD2. Germline V gene lookup returns CDR1 GTSNPN and CDR2 SVGIG (reference sequence). V shed 5 bases, J shed 6 bases, and the junction held 7 bases outside the gene matches. The CDR3 consists of 15 residues. The CDR3 is CAWGGTSGRASEQYF. For the CDR3, the DNA is TGTGCCTGGGGGGGGACTAGCGGGAGGGCCAGCGAGCAGTACTTC. The full variable domain, its missing parts supplied by reference TRBV30 and TRBJ2-7, is SQTIHQWPATLVQPVGSPLSLECTVEGTSNPNLYWYRQAAGRGLQLLFYSVGIGQISSEVPQNLSASRPQDRQFILSSKKLLLSDSGFYLCAWGGTSGRASEQYFGPGTRLTVT.

The gene calls are TRBV28 and TRBJ2-7; TRBD2 agrees at 9 bases. The V gene end was trimmed by 8 bases and the J gene end by 7 bases; junction bases not matched to a gene: 9. The length of the CDR3 is 13 residues. CDR1 MDHEN and CDR2 SYDVKM come from the germline V gene. The DNA of the CDR3 is TGTGCCAGCGGCGGCGGGAGGGCCAGGGAGCAGTACTTC. Encoded protein: CASGGGRAREQYF.

This chain links TRBV29-1 with TRBJ2-7, with D perhaps matching TRBD1 (6 bases). The germline V gene has CDR1 SQVTM and CDR2 ANQGSEA. This CDR3 is 13 amino acids long. The V gene lost 6 bases and the J gene lost 2 bases, with 14 bases spanning the gap. The CDR3: CSVEAGAPYEQYF. CDR3 DNA: TGCAGCGTCGAGGCAGGGGCTCCCTACGAGCAGTACTTC.

This chain links TRBV2 with TRBJ2-2, with 8 bases identical to TRBD2. From germline, CDR1 is SNHLY and CDR2 FYNNEI. The J segment lost 5 bases and the V segment lost 6 bases, leaving 8 bases of the junction unmatched. CDR3 length: 15 residues. The CDR3 loop reads CASRFLAGTTGELFF. CDR3 sequence (DNA): TGTGCCAGCAGGTTCCTAGCGGGCACTACCGGGGAGCTGTTTTTT.

This clone was seen only once. The V and J genes are TRBV5-5 and TRBJ1-1; 8 positions match TRBD1. This CDR3 has 16 amino acids. V dropped 0 bases and J dropped 0; count of bases not matched to a gene: 4. Looked up from germline, CDR1 is SGHKS and CDR2 is YYEKEE (reference sequence). CDR3 bases: TGTGCCAGCAGCTTGGGACAGGGGTCTATGAACACTGAAGCTTTCTTT. Translating gives CASSLGQGSMNTEAFF.

This rearrangement joins TRBV7-9 to TRBJ1-2, with D perhaps matching TRBD1 (5 bases). Germline V gene data show CDR1 as SEHNR and CDR2 as FQNEAQ (reference sequence). The CDR3 has 19 amino acids. Trimming pared 1 base from V and 2 bases from J, leaving 23 bases between. CDR3 residues: CASSLDLAGPDGGNYGYTF. The CDR3 DNA reads as TGTGCCAGCAGCTTAGATTTGGCAGGGCCAGATGGAGGGAACTATGGCTACACCTTC.

The CDR3 protein is CASSPHRFDEKLFF. CDR3 DNA sequence: TGTGCCAGCAGCCCTCACAGATTCGACGAAAAACTGTTTTTT. J is TRBJ1-4 and V is TRBV14; D unresolved. Germline CDR1 SGHDN, CDR2 FVKESK. CDR3 length: 14 amino acids. V was trimmed by 4 bases and J by 8 bases, leaving 14 bases between them.

The chain uses TRBV30 and TRBJ2-1; 7 bases line up with TRBD2. In germline, CDR1 is GTSNPN, CDR2 SVGIG (reference sequence). The CDR3 has 13 residues. J lost 3 bases, V lost 4 bases, and 3 bases had no gene match. The CDR3 is CAWTSGVYNEQFF. DNA for the CDR3: TGTGCCTGGACCAGCGGGGTCTACAATGAGCAGTTCTTC.

This sequence joins TRBV7-9 and TRBJ1-3; D gene unclear. Germline V gene lookup returns CDR1 SEHNR and CDR2 FQNEAQ (reference sequence). The CDR3 contains 15 residues. V lost 6 bases and J 0 bases, leaving 12 bases between the germline ends. CDR3 region: CASSPTGSSGNTIYF. In nucleotides, the CDR3 is TGTGCCAGCAGTCCTACCGGGTCCTCTGGAAACACCATATATTTT. Using reference TRBV7-9 and TRBJ1-3 for the parts outside the CDR3, the full variable domain is DTGVSQNPRHKITKRGQNVTFRCDPISEHNRLYWYRQTLGQGPEFLTYFQNEAQLEKSRLLSDRFSAERPKGSFSTLEIQRTEQGDSAMYLCASSPTGSSGNTIYFGEGSWLTVV.

The chain joins TRBV11-3 to TRBJ2-7; TRBD2 aligns across 7 bases. V shed 2 bases and J 2 bases; nucleotides not matched to a gene: 6. The CDR3 has 15 amino acids. CDR1 and CDR2 from the germline V gene are SGHNT and YENEEA. DNA for the CDR3: TGTGCCAGCAGCTTACCCCCTAGCGGTGCCTACGAGCAGTACTTC. It codes for CASSLPPSGAYEQYF. The full variable domain, its missing parts supplied by reference TRBV11-3 and TRBJ2-7, is EAGVVQSPRYKIIEKKQPVAFWCNPISGHNTLYWYLQNLGQGPELLIRYENEEAVDDSQLPKDRFSAERLKGVDSTLKIQPAELGDSAVYLCASSLPPSGAYEQYFGPGTRLTVT.

This clone was counted a single time. CDR3 loop: CASSLAQGATDTQYF. The CDR3 region has the DNA TGTGCCAGCAGCTTAGCACAGGGAGCTACAGATACGCAGTATTTT. This chain links TRBV7-9 with TRBJ2-3, with TRBD1 as a possible D gene (6 bases). CDR1 and CDR2 (germline): SEHNR, FQNEAQ (reference sequence). V was trimmed by 0 bases and J by 3 bases, leaving 10 bases between them. The CDR3 is made up of 15 amino acids.

The V and J genes are TRBV19 and TRBJ1-1, with no clear D. The CDR3 extends over 15 amino acids. Germline V lookup: CDR1 LNHDA, CDR2 SQIVND (reference sequence). V gave up 5 bases and J gave up 1 base, with 14 bases separating them. The CDR3 is CASSSQPGRNTEAFF. CDR3 DNA sequence: TGTGCCAGTAGTTCCCAACCCGGGAGGAACACTGAAGCTTTCTTT.

The chain employs TRBV6-5 and TRBJ1-2, with D possibly being TRBD1 (5 bases). Trimming left V 0 bases short and J 4 bases short, with 9 bases between. The CDR3 extends over 14 amino acids. Looked up from germline, CDR1 is MNHEY and CDR2 is SVGAGI. CDR3 DNA sequence: TGTGCCAGCAGTTACTCCCCGACAGCCTATGGCTACACCTTC. Amino acid sequence: CASSYSPTAYGYTF.

The J gene is TRBJ1-2, the V gene TRBV30, with 7 bases fitting TRBD1. CDR1 and CDR2 from the germline V gene are GTSNPN and SVGIG (reference sequence). The CDR3 spans 14 residues. V was clipped by 0 bases and J by 6 bases; unmatched bases: 7. CDR3 coding DNA: TGTGCCTGGAGTGTTGGGACAGCGGTGGATGGCTACACCTTC. Its translation: CAWSVGTAVDGYTF.

This clone showed up just once. The chain employs TRBV11-2 and TRBJ2-4; the match to TRBD1 covers 7 bases. There are 14 residues in the CDR3. Germline assignment: CDR1 SGHAT and CDR2 FQNNGV. Unmatched junction bases numbered 7, after V lost 5 bases and J lost 6 bases. CDR3 in amino acids: CASSKGGDGNIQYF. In DNA, the CDR3 is TGTGCCAGCAGCAAAGGGGGCGACGGAAACATTCAGTACTTC.

This chain connects TRBV9 to TRBJ2-7, with D possibly matching TRBD2 (5 bases). Germline-derived CDR1 and CDR2 are SGDLS and YYNGEE. This CDR3 spans 15 amino acids. V lost 0 bases to trimming and J lost 3 bases, with 13 bases between them. The CDR3 sequence: CASSVAYGESYEQYF. In DNA form, the CDR3 reads TGTGCCAGCAGCGTAGCTTATGGGGAGAGCTACGAGCAGTACTTC.

This chain links TRBV13 with TRBJ2-5; unclear D gene. Trimming cost V 2 bases and J 3 bases, with 7 bases left between them. From germline, CDR1 is PRHDT and CDR2 FYEKMQ (reference sequence). The CDR3 covers 13 residues. CDR3 sequence: CASSLSREETQYF. The DNA for the CDR3 is TGTGCCAGCAGCTTATCGAGAGAAGAGACCCAGTACTTC.

The V and J genes are TRBV19 and TRBJ2-5; 7 nucleotides agree with TRBD2. The V gene end was trimmed by 8 bases and the J gene end by 2 bases; junction bases not matched to a gene: 8. Per germline, CDR1 LNHDA and CDR2 SQIVND (reference sequence). The length of the CDR3 is 14 residues. DNA for the CDR3: TGTGCCAGTGGGCGAGCGGGAAAACAAGAGACCCAGTACTTC. Translation gives CASGRAGKQETQYF. Combining the CDR3 with reference TRBV19 and TRBJ2-5 gives the whole variable domain DGGITQSPKYLFRKEGQNVTLSCEQNLNHDAMYWYRQDPGQGLRLIYYSQIVNDFQKGDIAEGYSVSREKKESFPLTVTSAQKNPTAFYLCASGRAGKQETQYFGPGTRLLVL.

The gene calls are TRBV6-5 and TRBJ1-2, with D perhaps TRBD1 (6 bases). The CDR3 loop spans 12 amino acids. Germline loops: CDR1 MNHEY, CDR2 SVGAGI. Trimming left V 6 bases short and J 6 bases short, with 11 bases between. CDR3 in DNA: TGTGCCAGCAGCGACAGGAGGAATGGCTACACCTTC. Protein: CASSDRRNGYTF.

V gene TRBV4-1 combines with J gene TRBJ1-2; 7 bases agree with TRBD1. Germline V lookup: CDR1 MGHRA, CDR2 YSYEKL. This CDR3 comprises 14 residues. The J segment lost 5 bases and the V segment lost 1 base, leaving 4 bases of the junction unmatched. Written as DNA, the CDR3 is TGCGCCAGCAGCCAAGTGGGACAGCCGTATGGCTACACCTTC. It specifies CASSQVGQPYGYTF.

The chain uses TRBV11-2 and TRBJ1-2; D possibly corresponds to TRBD1 (6 bases). CDR3 length: 15 amino acids. Looked up from germline, CDR1 is SGHAT and CDR2 is FQNNGV. V lost 5 bases to trimming and J lost 8 bases, with 21 bases between them. The CDR3 DNA follows: TGTGCCAGCAGCCGAAGAACAGGGCTGGCGGAGGGCTACACCTTC. Protein product: CASSRRTGLAEGYTF.

This chain connects TRBV6-5 to TRBJ2-1; tentative D call: TRBD2 (7 bases). V was pared by 3 bases and J by 6 bases, with 18 bases between. CDR1 and CDR2 (germline): MNHEY, SVGAGI. The CDR3 totals 16 residues. Written as DNA, the CDR3 is TGTGCCAGCAGTTATGAATGGACTAGGGGGGGCAATGAGCAGTTCTTC. Encoded protein: CASSYEWTRGGNEQFF.

The chain employs TRBV27 and TRBJ2-4; 9 bases are shared with TRBD1. Trimming at V came to 5 bases and at J to 8 bases, leaving 13 bases not matched to a gene. This CDR3 has 16 amino acids. Germline V gene data show CDR1 as MNHEY and CDR2 as SMNVEV (reference sequence). The CDR3 is CASSPYWTGAVYIQYF. In nucleotides, the CDR3 is TGTGCCAGCAGTCCCTACTGGACAGGGGCGGTATACATTCAGTACTTC.

The V gene is TRBV11-2, the J gene TRBJ2-3; tentative D call: TRBD1 (5 bases). Germline V gene data show CDR1 as SGHAT and CDR2 as FQNNGV. The CDR3 contains 15 residues. V dropped 2 bases and J dropped 3 bases, with 12 bases sitting between them. In DNA form, the CDR3 reads TGTGCCAGCAGCTTACTAGGGGCTACGACAGATACGCAGTATTTT. Its protein is CASSLLGATTDTQYF. Complete variable domain (other parts from reference TRBV11-2 and TRBJ2-3): EAGVAQSPRYKIIEKRQSVAFWCNPISGHATLYWYQQILGQGPKLLIQFQNNGVVDDSQLPKDRFSAERLKGVDSTLKIQPAKLEDSAVYLCASSLLGATTDTQYFGPGTRLTVL.

The chain has TRBV5-6 and TRBJ1-1, with D hard to call. Trimming shortened V by 1 base and J by 1 base, and 8 bases separated the two germline ends. The CDR3 covers 14 residues. Germline-derived CDR1 and CDR2 are SGHDT and YYEEEE. The DNA of the CDR3 is TGTGCCAGCAGCTTGTTCTTCGGGAACACTGAAGCTTTCTTT. It encodes CASSLFFGNTEAFF.

This chain connects TRBV7-8 to TRBJ2-3; 8 nucleotides line up with TRBD2. Germline CDR1 reads SGHVS; CDR2 reads FQNEAQ. This CDR3 contains 15 residues. V trimming: 2 bases; J trimming: 5 bases; junction bases outside the gene matches: 6. CDR3 bases: TGTGCCAGCAGCTTAACAGGTAGCGGGGTAGATACGCAGTATTTT. Translating it yields CASSLTGSGVDTQYF.

The chain uses TRBV19 and TRBJ2-1; 7 nucleotides match TRBD1. Per germline, CDR1 LNHDA and CDR2 SQIVND (reference sequence). J was trimmed by 6 bases and V by 7 bases; bases with no gene match: 9. The CDR3 covers 14 residues. The CDR3 DNA reads TGTGCCAGTACCACAGGGGCCTTGGGCAATGAGCAGTTCTTC. This translates into CASTTGALGNEQFF.